This T cell receptor beta chain was retrieved from a study of blood T cells in healthy people across ages. Study overall: Per two T cells, about one barcoded beta molecule was captured through template switching.

Turning to this clonotype: A read error is possible here, since a much larger clone lies one base away.

Germline assignment: CDR1 DFQATT and CDR2 SNEGSKA (reference sequence). The CDR3 contains 12 residues. Primers used in a second PCR of about 7 to 11 cycles were a sample-barcoded 5' primer and a J-beta primer mix. A single record per CDR3 protein comes from TCRdb applying MiXCR to the 5' RACE reads. The sample includes some 1.4 million distinct CDR3 sequences, around 42% seen only once; the top ten take 7% to 9.5%. The receptor comes from a woman younger than 35 in good health. V gene TRBV20-1 combines with J gene TRBJ2-4, with unresolved D. What was sequenced was blood. The CDR3 DNA sequence: TGCAGTGCCCACGTGGGGAAAAGCATTCAGTACTTC. It yields the protein CSAHVGKSIQYF.